Described below is a single T cell receptor beta chain sequence and its context. Its antigen is as yet unknown. The CDR3 is made up of 16 amino acids. Per the germline V gene, CDR1 is SGDLS and CDR2 is YYNGEE. V was pared by 0 bases and J by 0 bases, with 10 bases between. Using its own MiXCR run on the 5' RACE reads, TCRdb lists one record per CDR3 protein. The data show tens of thousands of distinct CDR3 sequences, more than 9% seen once. The sample originates from a study of early T cells in non-severe SARS-CoV-2 infection. Study-level points and caveats: Matching against VDJdb likely underestimated virus-specific expansions, favoring anti-spike CD8.

Source material: whole blood. The TCR was taken from an adult who was a healthcare worker with PCR-confirmed SARS-CoV-2 infection or an uninfected control (not recorded which). The chain employs TRBV9 and TRBJ1-3; D uncertain. The CDR3 loop reads CASSVEARNSGNTIYF. CDR3 coding DNA: TGTGCCAGCAGCGTAGAGGCGCGAAACTCTGGAAACACCATATATTTT. The full variable domain, in which reference TRBV9 and TRBJ1-3 provide the parts outside the CDR3, is DSGVTQTPKHLITATGQRVTLRCSPRSGDLSVYWYQQSLDQGLQFLIQYYNGEERAKGNILERFSAQQFPDLHSELNLSSLELGDSALYFCASSVEARNSGNTIYFGEGSWLTVV.